This TCR beta chain was sequenced for a study of OX40 agonist ivuxolimab in advanced cancers. Study results and caveats: No determination was made of the antigen specificity of the expanded peripheral T cells.

As concerns this clone: Its specificity is unknown.

The germline V gene encodes CDR1 LNHNV and CDR2 YYDKDF (reference sequence). Trimming cost V 4 bases and J 5 bases, with 17 bases left between them. The CDR3 totals 15 residues. Repertoires were generated with immunoSEQ multiplex PCR, while TCRdb's copy carries only in-frame clones and drops some. The sample has fewer than 100,000 clones; around 85% are singletons. The clonotype originates from an adult with an advanced solid tumor such as melanoma, head and neck, liver or kidney cancer. The specimen comprised CD4+ or CD8+ T cells sorted from blood, sampled in a trial of the OX40 agonist ivuxolimab. This chain uses TRBV15 with TRBJ1-1; maybe TRBD1 (5 bases). CDR3 region: CATSIGGVRRTEAFF. CDR3 nucleotide sequence: TGTGCCACCAGCATCGGAGGGGTCAGGAGGACTGAAGCTTTCTTT.